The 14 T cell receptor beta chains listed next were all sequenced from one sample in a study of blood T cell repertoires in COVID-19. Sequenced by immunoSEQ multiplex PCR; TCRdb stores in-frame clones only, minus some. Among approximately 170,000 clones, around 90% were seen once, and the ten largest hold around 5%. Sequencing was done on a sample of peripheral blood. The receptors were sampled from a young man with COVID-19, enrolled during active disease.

CDR3 sequence reads: CASSLGQDTYNEQFF. In DNA, the CDR3 is TGCGCCAGCAGCTTAGGACAGGACACTTACAATGAGCAGTTCTTC. This sequence joins TRBV5-1 and TRBJ2-1; 7 positions agree with TRBD1. Germline-derived CDR1 and CDR2 are SGHRS and YFSETQ. With V trimmed by 2 bases and J by 4 bases, 6 bases remained unmatched. This CDR3 is built from 15 residues.

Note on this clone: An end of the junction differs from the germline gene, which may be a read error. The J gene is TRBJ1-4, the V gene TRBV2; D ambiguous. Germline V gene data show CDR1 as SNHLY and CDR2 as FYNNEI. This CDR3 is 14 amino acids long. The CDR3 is CASIQNLGSEKLLF. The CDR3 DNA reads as TGTGCCAGCATACAGAATCTTGGGAGTGAAAAACTGCTTTTT.

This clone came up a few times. The CDR3: CASSKGTSKLYEQYF. CDR3 bases: TGTGCCAGCAGCAAAGGGACTAGTAAACTCTACGAGCAGTACTTC. The chain carries TRBV21-1 and TRBJ2-7; the table's D call TRBD2 went unverified against the DNA. TRBV21-1 is deemed a pseudogene. This CDR3 is built from 15 residues.

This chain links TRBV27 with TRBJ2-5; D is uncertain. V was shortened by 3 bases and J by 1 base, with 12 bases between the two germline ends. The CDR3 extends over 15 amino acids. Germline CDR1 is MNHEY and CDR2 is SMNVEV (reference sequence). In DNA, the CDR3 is TGTGCCAGCAGTTTCTCCGGGTCCGGCCAAGAGACCCAGTACTTC. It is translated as CASSFSGSGQETQYF.

The CDR3 region has the DNA TGTGCCAGCAGTTTGAGGCTCAGCACAGATACGCAGTATTTT. Amino acids: CASSLRLSTDTQYF. This chain connects TRBV27 to TRBJ2-3; no clear D. CDR3 length equals 14 residues. CDR1 is MNHEY, CDR2 SMNVEV, per germline (reference sequence). V lost 3 bases, J lost 0 bases, and 7 bases lay in between.

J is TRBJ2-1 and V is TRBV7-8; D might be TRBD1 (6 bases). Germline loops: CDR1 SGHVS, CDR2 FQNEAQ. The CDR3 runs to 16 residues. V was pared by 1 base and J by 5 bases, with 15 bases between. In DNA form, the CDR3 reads TGTGCCAGCAGCTTAGAGACAGGCCTTTCGGACAATGAGCAGTTCTTC. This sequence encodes CASSLETGLSDNEQFF.

For the CDR3, the DNA is TGTGCCAGCAACCGGGACAACTCCTACAATGAGCAGTTCTTC. Translated, it gives CASNRDNSYNEQFF. The chain is built from TRBV9 and TRBJ2-1; maybe TRBD1 (6 bases). CDR1 is SGDLS and CDR2 is YYNGEE in the germline V gene. Trimming took off 6 bases at V and 0 bases at J, with 10 bases between the two ends. This CDR3 comprises 14 residues. The full variable domain, its missing parts supplied by reference TRBV9 and TRBJ2-1, is DSGVTQTPKHLITATGQRVTLRCSPRSGDLSVYWYQQSLDQGLQFLIQYYNGEERAKGNILERFSAQQFPDLHSELNLSSLELGDSALYFCASNRDNSYNEQFFGPGTRLTVL.

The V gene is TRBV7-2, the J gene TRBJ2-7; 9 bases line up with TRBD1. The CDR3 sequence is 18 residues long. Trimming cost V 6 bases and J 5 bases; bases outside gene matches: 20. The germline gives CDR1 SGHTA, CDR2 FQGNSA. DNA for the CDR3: TGTGCCAGCAGTACCGGGACAGGGTTGTGGGAGGGCCGCGACGAGCAGTACTTC. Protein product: CASSTGTGLWEGRDEQYF.

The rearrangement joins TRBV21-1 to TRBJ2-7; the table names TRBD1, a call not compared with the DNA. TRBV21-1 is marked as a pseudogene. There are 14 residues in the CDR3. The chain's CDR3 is CASSRYRLWYEQYF. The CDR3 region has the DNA TGTGCCAGCAGCAGATACAGGCTATGGTACGAGCAGTACTTC.

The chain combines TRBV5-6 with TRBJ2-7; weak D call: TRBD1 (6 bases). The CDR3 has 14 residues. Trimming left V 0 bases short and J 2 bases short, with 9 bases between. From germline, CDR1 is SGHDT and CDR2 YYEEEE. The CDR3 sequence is CASSLVQGTYEQYF. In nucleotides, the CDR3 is TGTGCCAGCAGCTTGGTTCAGGGGACCTACGAGCAGTACTTC.

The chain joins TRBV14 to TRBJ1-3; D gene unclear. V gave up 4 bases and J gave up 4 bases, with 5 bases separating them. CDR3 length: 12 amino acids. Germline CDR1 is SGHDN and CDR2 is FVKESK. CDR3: CASSPEGNTIYF. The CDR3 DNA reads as TGTGCCAGCAGCCCCGAGGGAAACACCATATATTTT.

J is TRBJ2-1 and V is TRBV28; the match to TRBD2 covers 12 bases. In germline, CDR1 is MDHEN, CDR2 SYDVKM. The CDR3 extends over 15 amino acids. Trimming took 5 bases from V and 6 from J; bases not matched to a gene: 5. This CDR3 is CASSPSGRVPNEQFF. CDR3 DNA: TGTGCCAGCAGTCCTAGCGGGAGGGTCCCCAATGAGCAGTTCTTC.

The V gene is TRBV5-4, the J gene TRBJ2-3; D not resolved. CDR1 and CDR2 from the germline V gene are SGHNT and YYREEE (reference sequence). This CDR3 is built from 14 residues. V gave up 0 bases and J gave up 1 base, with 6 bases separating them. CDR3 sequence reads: CASSLDRGTDTQYF. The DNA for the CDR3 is TGTGCCAGCAGCTTGGACAGAGGCACAGATACGCAGTATTTT.

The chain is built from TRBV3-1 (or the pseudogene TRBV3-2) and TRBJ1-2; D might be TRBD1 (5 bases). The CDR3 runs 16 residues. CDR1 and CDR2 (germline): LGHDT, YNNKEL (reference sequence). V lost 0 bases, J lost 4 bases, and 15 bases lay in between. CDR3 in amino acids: CASSQDSTDRPYGYTF. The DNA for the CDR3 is TGTGCCAGCAGCCAAGATTCAACTGACAGACCCTATGGCTACACCTTC.